This T cell receptor (beta chain) originates from a study of identical twins (dated by TCRdb to 2016 to 2017). Regarding the research as a whole: To test whether fetal clonotypes persist, the study used deep sequencing on TCR alpha and beta repertoires from monozygotic twins, unrelated adults of various ages, and cord blood. To rule out contamination, the twin experiments were replicated at different times with different library preparation protocols.

V loses 2 bases of germline sequence and J loses 5 bases, and the interval between the two ends is 13 bases. The CDR3 holds 15 amino acids from the cysteine to the phenylalanine. Here the CDR3 DNA is all that survives: 45 bases in frame from base 1. Sequences MNHEY (CDR1) and SMNVEV (CDR2) are obtained from the germline V gene (reference sequence). The library was built by means of 5' RACE. Sequencer: Illumina HiSeq 2000. Template switching introduced a universal primer binding site; the final cDNA contained a unique molecular identifier, enabling accurate counting of TCR cDNA molecules. First-strand cDNA for TCR alpha and beta chains was synthesized from specific primers in the conserved constant-segment region. To control for contamination, every cDNA library was double barcoded, receiving both a SMART-Mk sample barcode and Illumina barcodes. TruSeq adapter sequences, together with Illumina sample barcodes, were added in two successive PCR steps. Sequencing of the TCR alpha and beta cDNA libraries was done on the Illumina HiSeq platform using custom primers. As for how the authors treated the data: MiGEC processed the raw reads to extract unique molecular identifiers, while MiXCR was used to determine the CDR3 positions. For each individual, recombination models were inferred using an EM algorithm with the repgenHMM and IGoR tools. The tcR package in R was used for shared clonotype analysis, with sharing normalized by the product of cloneset sizes. Out-of-frame nonproductive sequences were analyzed to study raw recombination free of thymic and clonal selection effects. The public reads were run again by TCRdb, first through fastp at Q25 and then through MiXCR, and only productive beta chains were kept. Each CDR3 protein gets just one entry, which takes the most common genes and DNA from the rows behind it. Clone size and V and J calls follow TCRdb, not the original study. The sample table contains approximately 630,000 distinct CDR3 sequences; only one count was recorded for 7% to 7.5% of them. The ten biggest clones cover 1.5% to 2% of the sample.

This clonotype was detected many times. Its specific antigen is unknown. Nothing much larger sits one base from this clone, and base qualities are not available. Every donor was a healthy Caucasian. The twin cohort comprised three pairs of female monozygotic twins, all aged roughly 18 to 30 years. Peripheral blood mononuclear cells were used as the source from which RNA for TCR libraries was isolated. Broader findings and caveats from the paper: Because the same donors could not be followed over many years, the conclusions relied on cross-sectional statistical analysis. In monozygotic twins, out-of-frame TCR alpha sharing was systematically underestimated by recombination models, although the models agreed with sharing between unrelated individuals. A weaker excess of twin sharing was found in beta out-of-frame sequences because the signal-to-noise ratio was lowered by fewer shared sequences. Abundant cord blood beta clonotypes had fewer insertions, young adult naive repertoires showed a similar but weaker trend, and memory repertoires showed no such trend. Zero-insertion analyses could be partly confounded by invariant T cells such as MAIT and iNKT, though diverse VJ usage argued against such confounding for most clonotypes. Compared with coincidental sharing between unrelated individuals, out-of-frame TCR alpha sequences shared between twins showed an excess of sequences with low generation probability.

Separately, the same data were catalogued under a study of yellow fever vaccine responses in identical twins. As noted in the second study: According to the authors, the vaccine-induced T cell response in identical twins seemed to be partly convergent and partly specific to each individual. In identical twins, the study followed T cell clones that responded to the vaccine with precision.

The receptor comes from a woman aged 18 to 35 in good health. In this chain, TRBV27 is recombined with TRBJ2-4, with a tentative D call of TRBD1 or TRBD2, each matching 5 bases. Sequencing input: PBMCs. The nucleotide sequence reads as follows: TGTGCCAGCAGTTTACCGGTCGGGACCCAAAACATTCAGTACTTC. It encodes CASSLPVGTQNIQYF.